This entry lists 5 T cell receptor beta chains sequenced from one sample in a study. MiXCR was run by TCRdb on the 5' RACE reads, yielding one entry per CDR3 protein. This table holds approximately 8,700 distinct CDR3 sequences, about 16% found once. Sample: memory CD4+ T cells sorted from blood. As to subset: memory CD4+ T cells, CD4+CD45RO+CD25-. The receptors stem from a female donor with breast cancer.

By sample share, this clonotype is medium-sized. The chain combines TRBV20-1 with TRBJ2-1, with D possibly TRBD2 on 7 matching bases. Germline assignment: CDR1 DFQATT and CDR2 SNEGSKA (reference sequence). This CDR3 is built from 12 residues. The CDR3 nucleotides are TGCTCCTGCGGTCGGGGGGCCAATGAGCAGTTCTTC. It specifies CSCGRGANEQFF.

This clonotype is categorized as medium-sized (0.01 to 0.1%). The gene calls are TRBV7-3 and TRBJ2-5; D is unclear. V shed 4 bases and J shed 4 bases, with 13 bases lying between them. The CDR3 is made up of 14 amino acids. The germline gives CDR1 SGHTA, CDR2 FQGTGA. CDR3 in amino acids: CASSSGVSAETQYF. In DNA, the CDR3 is TGTGCCAGCAGCTCCGGAGTTTCAGCAGAGACCCAGTACTTC.

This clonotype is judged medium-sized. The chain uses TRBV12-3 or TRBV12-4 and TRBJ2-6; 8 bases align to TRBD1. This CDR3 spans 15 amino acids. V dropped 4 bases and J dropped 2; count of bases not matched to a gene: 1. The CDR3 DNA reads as TGTGCCAGCAGTTCCAGGGGGCCTGGGGCCAACGTCCTGACTTTC. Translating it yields CASSSRGPGANVLTF.

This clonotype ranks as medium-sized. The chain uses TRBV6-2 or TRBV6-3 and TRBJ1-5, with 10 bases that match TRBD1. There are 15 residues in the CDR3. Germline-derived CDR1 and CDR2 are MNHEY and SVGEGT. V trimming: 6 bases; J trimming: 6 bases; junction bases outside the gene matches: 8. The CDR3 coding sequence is TGTGCCAGCAGCGACCCGGGACAGGGGCGTCAGCCCCAGCATTTT. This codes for CASSDPGQGRQPQHF.

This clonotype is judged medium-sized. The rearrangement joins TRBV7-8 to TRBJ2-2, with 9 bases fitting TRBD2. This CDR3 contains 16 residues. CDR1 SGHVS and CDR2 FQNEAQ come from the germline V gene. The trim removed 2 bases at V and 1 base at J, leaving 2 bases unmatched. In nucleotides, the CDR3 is TGTGCCAGCAGCTTATTGACTAGCGGGAACACCGGGGAGCTGTTTTTT. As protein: CASSLLTSGNTGELFF.